The source of this T cell receptor (beta chain) is a study of cytomegalovirus exposure and HLA in healthy donors. Germline CDR1 reads GTSNPN; CDR2 reads SVGIG (reference sequence). The CDR3 consists of 15 residues. Germline trimming cut 1 base from V and 4 bases from J; bases unmatched to any gene: 7. Use of 60 Vbeta and 13 Jbeta primers characterized the PCR. TCRdb's table, derived via immunoSEQ multiplex PCR, lists solely in-frame clones and lacks some. Of approximately 170,000 clones in the sample, 85% were seen once. The chain has TRBV30 and TRBJ1-2; 9 nucleotides align to TRBD1. This sequence originates from a boy under 10 years old in good health and CMV-seronegative. The sample consisted of PBMCs. In DNA, the CDR3 is TGTGCCTGGAGTGCAGGAACAGGGGGCCTCTATGGCTACACCTTC. Translated: CAWSAGTGGLYGYTF. The full variable domain, its missing parts supplied by reference TRBV30 and TRBJ1-2, is SQTIHQWPATLVQPVGSPLSLECTVEGTSNPNLYWYRQAAGRGLQLLFYSVGIGQISSEVPQNLSASRPQDRQFILSSKKLLLSDSGFYLCAWSAGTGGLYGYTFGSGTRLTVV.